These 11 T cell receptor beta chains originate from one sample sequenced in a study of blood T cell repertoires in COVID-19. The protocol was immunoSEQ multiplex PCR, while the TCRdb copy is restricted to in-frame clones and leaves out a portion. Of around 100,000 clones in the sample, under 80% were seen once. Sequencing input: peripheral blood. The source is a man between 70 and 80 years old with COVID-19, enrolled during active disease.

J is TRBJ2-7 and V is TRBV29-1; TRBD1 is a possible D gene (6 bases). The CDR3 contains 16 residues. The V end lost 4 bases, the J end lost 7 bases, and 26 bases lay between the germline ends. In germline, CDR1 is SQVTM, CDR2 ANQGSEA. CDR3 DNA: TGCAGCGTTGGGGATCTGGAGGTTGGGGGCACGGGGGAGCAGTACTTC. Translation gives CSVGDLEVGGTGEQYF.

V usage is TRBV2 and J usage is TRBJ1-1; 7 bases map to TRBD1. From germline, CDR1 is SNHLY and CDR2 FYNNEI. J gave up 3 bases and V 7 bases, and 8 bases lay outside the gene matches. This CDR3 is 14 amino acids long. The CDR3 loop reads CASTLRGLYTEAFF. The DNA for the CDR3 is TGTGCCAGCACCTTAAGGGGGCTCTACACTGAAGCTTTCTTT.

The chain has TRBV7-3 and TRBJ2-1, with D possibly matching TRBD1 (5 bases). CDR3 size: 11 residues. Germline assignment: CDR1 SGHTA and CDR2 FQGTGA. Deletions cut 3 bases from V and 12 bases from J, with 9 bases between. CDR3 residues: CASSLLGVQFF. The CDR3, as DNA: TGTGCCAGCAGCTTGTTAGGGGTGCAGTTCTTC.

V usage is TRBV5-1 and J usage is TRBJ1-6; D remains ambiguous. V was clipped by 0 bases and J by 8 bases, with 15 bases between them. This CDR3 spans 16 amino acids. Germline CDR1 and CDR2: SGHRS and YFSETQ. The CDR3, as DNA: TGCGCCAGCAGCTTGGCCGTAAACGGGAGGGATTCACCCCTCCACTTT. Its protein product is CASSLAVNGRDSPLHF.

The chain is built from TRBV6-6 and TRBJ2-7; possibly TRBD1 for D (6 bases). With 5 bases removed from V and 1 base from J, the gap between germline ends came to 27 bases. There are 19 residues in the CDR3. Germline CDR1 is MNHNY and CDR2 is SVGAGI (reference sequence). The CDR3 loop reads CASSQLTPDVWGPSYEQYF. The CDR3 DNA is TGTGCCAGCAGTCAACTTACCCCCGATGTGTGGGGGCCATCCTACGAGCAGTACTTC.

As DNA, the CDR3 is TGTGCCAGCAGCTCTAGGGACAGGGACAACACTGAAGCTTTCTTT. It encodes CASSSRDRDNTEAFF. The chain couples TRBV7-9 to TRBJ1-1; 9 positions match TRBD1. V shed 4 bases and J 2 bases; nucleotides not matched to a gene: 5. CDR1 and CDR2 from the germline V gene are SEHNR and FQNEAQ (reference sequence). This CDR3 region has 15 residues.

V is TRBV25-1 and J is TRBJ2-2, with D tentatively TRBD2 (5 bases). The V end lost 3 bases, the J end lost 0 bases, and 5 bases lay between the germline ends. The CDR3 covers 14 residues. CDR1 and CDR2 from the germline V gene are MGHDK and SYGVNS. CDR3 in DNA: TGTGCCAGCAGTGAGAGGGCGAACACCGGGGAGCTGTTTTTT. Translating it yields CASSERANTGELFF.

This chain joins TRBV6-5 and TRBJ2-1, with 12 nucleotides matching TRBD2. Germline CDR1 is MNHEY and CDR2 is SVGAGI. V lost 6 bases to trimming and J lost 9 bases; unmatched junction nucleotides: 9. This CDR3 has 15 residues. CDR3 sequence: CASSPRTSGTSEQFF. The CDR3 coding sequence is TGTGCCAGCAGCCCAAGGACTAGCGGGACTTCTGAGCAGTTCTTC.

CDR3 nucleotides: TGTGCCAGCAGCTTATTGCAGGTCAATGACGAGCAGTACTTC. Protein sequence: CASSLLQVNDEQYF. The chain uses TRBV7-9 and TRBJ2-7; D unresolved. The germline CDR1 and CDR2 sequences are SEHNR and FQNEAQ (reference sequence). The CDR3 runs 14 residues. Between the trimmed V and J ends, which lost 2 bases and 5 bases, there was a span of 13 bases.

J is TRBJ1-6 and V is TRBV6-6; D may be TRBD1 (6 bases). The CDR3 extends over 13 amino acids. CDR1 is MNHNY and CDR2 is SVGAGI in the germline V gene (reference sequence). Between the trimmed V and J ends, which lost 2 bases and 11 bases, there was a span of 10 bases. The CDR3 region is CASSYLGGAPLHF. The CDR3 bases are TGTGCCAGCAGTTACCTAGGGGGTGCACCCCTCCACTTT.

This sequence joins TRBV3-1 (or the pseudogene TRBV3-2) and TRBJ1-3, with 7 bases lining up with TRBD1. This CDR3 is 19 amino acids long. CDR1 and CDR2 from the germline V gene are LGHDT and YNNKEL (reference sequence). Trimming at V came to 0 bases and at J to 4 bases, leaving 15 bases not matched to a gene. Here the CDR3 reads CASSQDLVLEGAGGNTIYF. In DNA, the CDR3 is TGTGCCAGCAGCCAAGATCTTGTTCTAGAGGGGGCAGGCGGAAACACCATATATTTT.